The rows below give T cell receptor beta chains drawn from one sample of a study of blood T cell repertoires in COVID-19. Profiling relied on immunoSEQ multiplex PCR, and the TCRdb table lists in-frame clones only, not all of them. The table records approximately 180,000 clones, 70% to 90% of them present only once. The sequencing sample was made of peripheral blood. The origin of the receptors is a person aged 70 to 85 with COVID-19, enrolled during active disease. CDR3s include the opening cysteine and the closing phenylalanine or tryptophan. The D gene is left open where the match is weak. Clone size is shown for a subset of rows, as once, few, many or a class of expanded clone.

d_call j_call cdr3_length clone_size v_call cdr3_nt cdr3_aa
TRBD1 TRBJ2-1 17 - TRBV11-3 TGTGCCAGCAGCTCCAAAGTCCGAGGGACAGGAAGAAATGAGCAGTTCTTC CASSSKVRGTGRNEQFF
- TRBJ1-5 11 - TRBV28 TGTGCCAGCAGTTTCCGGCAGCCCCAGCATTTT CASSFRQPQHF
TRBD2 TRBJ2-1 16 - TRBV25-1 TGTGCCAGCACCCTAGCGGTAGCGGAAAAGGGCGATGAGCAGTTCTTC CASTLAVAEKGDEQFF
- TRBJ2-6 15 - TRBV6-2/TRBV6-3 TGTGCCAGCAGTTACACTTGGTCTGGGGCCAACGTCCTGACTTTC CASSYTWSGANVLTF
- TRBJ2-3 13 - TRBV5-4 TGTGCCAGCAGCTACCAGGGTTACGATACGCAGTATTTT CASSYQGYDTQYF
TRBD1 TRBJ1-3 18 - TRBV5-3 TGTGCCAGAAGCTTTACACTATTGAGCAGGGGGCGCGGCAACACCATATATTTT CARSFTLLSRGRGNTIYF
- TRBJ2-7 12 - TRBV12-3/TRBV12-4 TGTGCCAGCAGTTTCAGGGGCTACGAGCAGTACTTC CASSFRGYEQYF
TRBD2 TRBJ2-1 18 - TRBV27 TGTGCCAGCACTCCGGGACTAGCGGGATCGAGCTCCTACAATGAGCAGTTCTTC CASTPGLAGSSSYNEQFF
TRBD1 TRBJ1-2 15 - TRBV4-3 TGCGCCAGCAGCCAAGAACGGACAGGGGCCTATGGCTACACCTTC CASSQERTGAYGYTF
- TRBJ1-5 15 - TRBV18 TGTGCCAGCTCACCAACAGCAGGGAGCAATCAGCCCCAGCATTTT CASSPTAGSNQPQHF
- TRBJ2-1 12 - TRBV11-3 TGTGCCAGCAGCTTAGGCGACAGGGAGCAGTTCTTC CASSLGDREQFF
- TRBJ2-3 14 once TRBV7-6 TGTGCCAGCGGACTCCTGTTCGGCGCAGATACGCAGTATTTT CASGLLFGADTQYF
- TRBJ2-7 13 - TRBV6-1 TGTGCCAGCAGTGATTGGGGAGGCGGGGAGCAGTACTTC CASSDWGGGEQYF
TRBD2 TRBJ2-3 13 few TRBV5-1 TGCGCCAGCAGCTTGGGACTAGCGACGATTCAGTATTTT CASSLGLATIQYF
- TRBJ1-4 16 few TRBV4-1 TGCGCCAGCAGCCTAACACCGGGAATCGGTAATGAAAAACTGTTTTTT CASSLTPGIGNEKLFF
TRBD1 TRBJ1-4 14 - TRBV5-5 TGTGCCAGCAGGGAACCCGGGACAGCCGAAAAACTGTTTTTT CASREPGTAEKLFF
- TRBJ1-3 16 - TRBV5-6 TGTGCCAGCAGCCTTGGACAGCCTATCTCTGGAAACACCATATATTTT CASSLGQPISGNTIYF
TRBD2 TRBJ2-5 15 - TRBV28 TGTGCCAGCAGCTCGGACGGGGGGGACTGGGAGACCCAGTACTTC CASSSDGGDWETQYF
TRBD2 TRBJ2-7 16 - TRBV5-3 TGTGCCAGAAGCTTGAGACTAGCGGGAGGGCCGGACGAGCAGTACTTC CARSLRLAGGPDEQYF
TRBD1 TRBJ2-7 15 - TRBV28 TGTGCCAGCAGTTCCCACGGGACAGGGACCTACGAGCAGTACTTC CASSSHGTGTYEQYF
TRBD2 TRBJ2-2 17 - TRBV9 TGTGCCAGCAGCGTACTCCTAGCGGAGCCGAACACCGGGGAGCTGTTTTTT CASSVLLAEPNTGELFF
- TRBJ1-4 16 - TRBV4-3 TGCGCCAGCAGCCAAGATCCCCACACCCTCAATGAAAAACTGTTTTTT CASSQDPHTLNEKLFF
TRBD2 TRBJ2-5 16 - TRBV5-4 TGTGCCAGCAGCCCGGGACTAGCGGGGGAGGGAGAGACCCAGTACTTC CASSPGLAGEGETQYF
TRBD2 TRBJ2-2 18 - TRBV27 TGTGCCAGCAGTTTCTCGGGACTAGCGGGGGCGGGCACCGGGGAGCTGTTTTTT CASSFSGLAGAGTGELFF
- TRBJ1-2 16 - TRBV5-1 TGCGCCAGCAGGCTCAGGGACACCGGACTTAACTATGGCTACACCTTC CASRLRDTGLNYGYTF
- TRBJ1-4 17 - TRBV6-2/TRBV6-3 TGTGCCAGCAGTTACTCGAAGGTGGTTTTAAAGGAGGAAAAACTGTTTTTT CASSYSKVVLKEEKLFF
- TRBJ1-4 15 - TRBV7-9 TGTGCCAGCAGCTTGAGGGTAGGAACTAATGAAAAACTGTTTTTT CASSLRVGTNEKLFF
TRBD2 TRBJ2-6 18 - TRBV5-6 TGTGCCAGCAGCTTGGTCCCGACTAGCCGAATTGGGGCCAACGTCCTGACTTTC CASSLVPTSRIGANVLTF
TRBD1 TRBJ2-7 14 once TRBV4-2 TGTGCCAGCAGCCAAGACAGGGGGCTCAACGAGCAGTACTTC CASSQDRGLNEQYF
TRBD2 TRBJ2-2 15 - TRBV19 TGTGCCAGTGTCTTAGCGGGAGGGGTTGGCGGGGAGCTGTTTTTT CASVLAGGVGGELFF
- TRBJ2-5 14 - TRBV5-1 TGCGCCAGCAGCCGTAATACAGGGCAAGAGACCCAGTACTTC CASSRNTGQETQYF
- TRBJ2-3 14 - TRBV6-1 TGTGCCAGCAGTGAAGCGCGGGGGACACATACGCAGTATTTT CASSEARGTHTQYF
TRBD2 TRBJ2-7 14 - TRBV5-5 TGTGCCAGCAGCGCGGGGGGCGGTACCTACGAGCAGTACTTC CASSAGGGTYEQYF
- TRBJ2-3 14 - TRBV5-1 TGCGCCAGCAGCTCCGGGACACAGACAGATACGCAGTATTTT CASSSGTQTDTQYF
TRBD2 TRBJ2-3 16 - TRBV6-1 TGTGCCAGCAGTGAAGGCGGGGGGGCAGGCACAGATACGCAGTATTTT CASSEGGGAGTDTQYF
TRBD2 TRBJ2-7 17 few TRBV6-2/TRBV6-3 TGTGCCAGCAGTTCTGGACTAGCGGGGAGATCAACATACGAGCAGTACTTC CASSSGLAGRSTYEQYF
TRBD1 TRBJ2-3 15 - TRBV6-5 TGTGCCAGCAGTCCCGGACAGGGCGGGGCAGATACGCAGTATTTT CASSPGQGGADTQYF
- TRBJ1-4 15 - TRBV11-2 TGTGCCAGCAGCTTAGTTTACGGGGCGGGGGAAAAACTGTTTTTT CASSLVYGAGEKLFF
- TRBJ1-5 15 - TRBV6-2/TRBV6-3 TGTGCCAGCAGTACCAAGCGACAGAACAATCAGCCCCAGCATTTT CASSTKRQNNQPQHF
TRBD1 TRBJ2-7 16 - TRBV7-3 TGTGCCAGCAGCTCCCAAGGGACAGGGGTCCCTACGGAGCAGTACTTC CASSSQGTGVPTEQYF